These 5 T cell receptor beta chains share one sample of origin, sequenced in a study of PD-L1 blockade in urothelial cancer (dated by TCRdb to the late 2010s). Libraries came from the immunoSEQ multiplex PCR assay. Held by TCRdb, this immuneACCESS table contains in-frame sequences only and omits some clones. Under half of the omission traces to an unresolved V gene where checked; the cause of the rest is unknown. The sample has about 88,000 clones on record, over 90% of them singletons. The top ten hold 7.5% to 10% of the sample. This material consisted of PBMCs, taken around atezolizumab (anti-PD-L1) treatment. The receptors come from a man aged 60-69 years with urothelial cancer.

V usage is TRBV10-2 and J usage is TRBJ2-5; D gene uncertain. The CDR3 is 12 amino acids. Per the germline V gene, CDR1 is WSHSY and CDR2 is SAAADI. V lost 3 bases, J lost 3 bases, and 5 bases lay in between. The CDR3 is CASSDPEETQYF. CDR3 sequence (DNA): TGCGCCAGCAGTGACCCGGAAGAGACCCAGTACTTC.

This chain joins TRBV7-2 and TRBJ2-1, with 9 nucleotides matching TRBD1. The CDR3 is 14 residues long. V lost 5 bases, J lost 8 bases, and 7 bases stayed unmatched. CDR1 is SGHTA, CDR2 FQGNSA, per germline. CDR3 nucleotides: TGTGCCAGCAGCACCGAAACAGGGGGCTATGAGCAGTTCTTC. Encoded protein: CASSTETGGYEQFF.

The chain combines TRBV7-2 with TRBJ1-2, with TRBD1 matching over 7 bases. This CDR3 region has 13 residues. J was trimmed by 3 bases and V by 5 bases; bases with no gene match: 3. CDR1 and CDR2 from the germline V gene are SGHTA and FQGNSA. CDR3 amino acids: CASSPDRDYGYTF. CDR3 DNA sequence: TGTGCCAGCAGCCCAGACAGGGACTATGGCTACACCTTC.

The CDR3 DNA reads as TGTGCCAGCAGCAGGGGACAGGGATGGCACACTTCCTACGAGCAGTACTTC. Translating it yields CASSRGQGWHTSYEQYF. The chain has TRBV5-6 and TRBJ2-7, with 9 bases fitting TRBD1. Germline V gives CDR1 SGHDT, CDR2 YYEEEE. V was clipped by 4 bases and J by 1 base; unmatched bases: 12. The CDR3 contains 17 residues.

This clone has just one count. The V and J genes are TRBV11-3 and TRBJ2-7; 7 nucleotides match TRBD2. Germline CDR1 SGHNT, CDR2 YENEEA. With V trimmed by 4 bases and J by 4 bases, 13 bases remained unmatched. This CDR3 contains 16 residues. The CDR3 region has the DNA TGTGCCAGCAGCTACACCGGGGCGGGGGACTCTTACGAGCAGTACTTC. Amino acids: CASSYTGAGDSYEQYF.